A single TCR beta chain is shown here with its context. These data belong to a study of blood T cells in healthy people across ages. CDR3 size: 13 residues. Trimming pared 5 bases from V and 6 bases from J, leaving 10 bases between. CDR1 is KGHDR and CDR2 is SFDVKD in the germline V gene. Primed by a sample-barcoded 5' primer and a J-beta primer mix, a second PCR proceeded for 7 to 11 cycles. MiXCR, applied by TCRdb to the 5' RACE reads, yields one record per CDR3 protein. The data show 1,800,000 or so distinct CDR3 sequences, roughly 43% seen once. Sequenced: blood. This rearrangement joins TRBV24-1 to TRBJ1-5; D remains ambiguous. This TCR derives from a human donor in good health. The CDR3 DNA reads TGTGCCACCAGTGGGAGCCAGGTTCAGCCCCAGCATTTT. Protein: CATSGSQVQPQHF.